This T cell receptor (beta chain) was identified in a study of tumor-infiltrating lymphocytes in primary liver carcinoma. Overall study results and limits: Bulk unsorted samples prevented comparison of CD4+ and CD8+ repertoires. A significantly higher top-250-clone fraction was recorded for tumors than for blood (p = 0.039).

Germline DNA was extracted alongside blood RNA, which was obtained from unsorted whole blood. Patients were chronically HBV-infected and treatment-naive. This clonotype has a single count. Its antigen is as yet unknown. A much larger clone lies a single base off, so this may be a read error. With a constant-region primer, TCR beta cDNA was made from approximately 520 ng of total RNA. Each TCR beta library was derived from three nested multiplex PCR rounds that employed slightly modified ARM-PCR. Both of the initial two PCR rounds ran for approximately 10 cycles and employed TRBV1-TRBV30 forward primers alongside a C-beta reverse primer. Using its own MiXCR run on the multiplex PCR reads, TCRdb lists one record per CDR3 protein. The sample includes fewer than 350,000 distinct CDR3 sequences, about 61% of them seen just once. CDR3 length equals 14 residues. Germline V gene data show CDR1 as MNHEY and CDR2 as SVGAGI.

The genes are TRBV6-5 and TRBJ1-4, with no clear D. The receptor's source is a man in his forties with primary liver carcinoma and hepatitis B virus infection. Sample: peripheral blood. CDR3: CASHGGPTNERLFF. CDR3 nucleotide sequence: TGTGCCAGCCACGGAGGCCCAACTAATGAAAGACTGTTTTTT.